This TCR beta chain came from a study of cytomegalovirus exposure and HLA in healthy donors. The PCR had 60 Vbeta and 13 Jbeta primers. Generated by immunoSEQ multiplex PCR, the TCRdb table keeps only in-frame clones and is missing some. This table holds 60,000 to 75,000 clones, 85% found once. Overall study findings and caveats: The authors later linked a missense DCLRE1C variant to TCR beta V- and J-gene trimming. Usually a TCR sequence was rare, but some public TCRs were found in many donors.

The CDR3 contains 11 residues. The V end lost 8 bases, the J end lost 7 bases, and 11 bases lay between the germline ends. Germline V gene data show CDR1 as MNHEY and CDR2 as SVGAGI. All the people who gave samples were healthy bone marrow donors. Turning to this clone: The antigen is not known.

The receptor's source is a female donor in good health and CMV-seronegative. The chain uses TRBV6-5 and TRBJ1-2, with D unclear. The specimen was PBMCs. CDR3 sequence reads: CASRRSGGYTF. Written as DNA, the CDR3 is TGTGCCAGCCGTAGGAGCGGTGGCTACACCTTC.